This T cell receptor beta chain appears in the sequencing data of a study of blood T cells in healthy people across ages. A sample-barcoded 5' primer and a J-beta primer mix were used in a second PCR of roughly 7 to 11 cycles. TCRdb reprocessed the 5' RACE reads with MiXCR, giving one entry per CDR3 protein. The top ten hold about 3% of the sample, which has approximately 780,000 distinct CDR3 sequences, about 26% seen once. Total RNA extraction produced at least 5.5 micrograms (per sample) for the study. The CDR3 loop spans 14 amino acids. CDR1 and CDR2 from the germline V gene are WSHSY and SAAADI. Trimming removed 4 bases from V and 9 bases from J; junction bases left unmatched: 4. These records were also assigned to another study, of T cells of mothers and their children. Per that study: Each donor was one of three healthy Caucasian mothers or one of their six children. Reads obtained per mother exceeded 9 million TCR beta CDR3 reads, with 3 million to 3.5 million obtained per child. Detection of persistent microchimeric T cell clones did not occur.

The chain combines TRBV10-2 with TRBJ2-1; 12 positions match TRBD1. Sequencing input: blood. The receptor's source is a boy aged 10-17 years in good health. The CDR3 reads CASSGGTGGSEQFF. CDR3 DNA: TGCGCCAGCAGTGGAGGGACAGGGGGCAGTGAGCAGTTCTTC.